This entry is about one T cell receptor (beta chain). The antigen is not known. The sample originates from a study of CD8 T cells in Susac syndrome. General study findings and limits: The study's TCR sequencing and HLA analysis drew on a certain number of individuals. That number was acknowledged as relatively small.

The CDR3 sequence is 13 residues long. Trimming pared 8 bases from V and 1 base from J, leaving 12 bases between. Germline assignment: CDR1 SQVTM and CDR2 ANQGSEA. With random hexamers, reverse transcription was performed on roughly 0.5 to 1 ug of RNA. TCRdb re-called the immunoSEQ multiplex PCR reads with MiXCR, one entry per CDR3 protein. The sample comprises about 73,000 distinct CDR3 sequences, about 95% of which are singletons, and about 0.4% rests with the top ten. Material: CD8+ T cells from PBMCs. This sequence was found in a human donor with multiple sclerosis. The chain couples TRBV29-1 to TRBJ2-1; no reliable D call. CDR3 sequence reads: CSSSTPSYNEQFF. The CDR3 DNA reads TGCAGCTCATCGACACCTTCCTACAATGAGCAGTTCTTC.